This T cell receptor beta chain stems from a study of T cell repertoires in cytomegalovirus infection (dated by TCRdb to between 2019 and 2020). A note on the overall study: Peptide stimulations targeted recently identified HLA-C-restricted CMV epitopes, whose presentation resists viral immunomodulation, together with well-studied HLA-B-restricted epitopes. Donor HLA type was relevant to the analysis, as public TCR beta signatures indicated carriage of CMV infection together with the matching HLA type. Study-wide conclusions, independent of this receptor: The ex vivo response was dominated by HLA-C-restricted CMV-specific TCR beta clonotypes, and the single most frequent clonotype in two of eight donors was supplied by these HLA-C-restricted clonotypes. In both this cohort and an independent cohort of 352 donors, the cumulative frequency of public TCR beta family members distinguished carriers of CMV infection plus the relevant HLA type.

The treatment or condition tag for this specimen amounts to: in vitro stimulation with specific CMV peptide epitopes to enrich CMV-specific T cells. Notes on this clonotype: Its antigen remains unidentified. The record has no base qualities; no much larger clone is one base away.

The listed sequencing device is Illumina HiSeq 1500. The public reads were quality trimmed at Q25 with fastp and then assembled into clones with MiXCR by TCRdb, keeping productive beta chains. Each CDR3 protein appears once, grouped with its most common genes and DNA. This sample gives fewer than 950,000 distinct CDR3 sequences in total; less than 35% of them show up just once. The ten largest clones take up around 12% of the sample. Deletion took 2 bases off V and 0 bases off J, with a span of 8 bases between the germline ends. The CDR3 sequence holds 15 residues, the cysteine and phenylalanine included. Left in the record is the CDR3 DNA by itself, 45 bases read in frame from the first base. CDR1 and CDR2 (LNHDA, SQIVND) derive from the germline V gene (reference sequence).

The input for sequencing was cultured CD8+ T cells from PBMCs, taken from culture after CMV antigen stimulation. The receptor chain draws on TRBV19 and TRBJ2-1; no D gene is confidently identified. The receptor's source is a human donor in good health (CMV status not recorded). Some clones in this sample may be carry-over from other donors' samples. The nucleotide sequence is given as TGTGCCAGTAGTATAAAGAGTAGCTCCTACAATGAGCAGTTCTTC. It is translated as CASSIKSSSYNEQFF.